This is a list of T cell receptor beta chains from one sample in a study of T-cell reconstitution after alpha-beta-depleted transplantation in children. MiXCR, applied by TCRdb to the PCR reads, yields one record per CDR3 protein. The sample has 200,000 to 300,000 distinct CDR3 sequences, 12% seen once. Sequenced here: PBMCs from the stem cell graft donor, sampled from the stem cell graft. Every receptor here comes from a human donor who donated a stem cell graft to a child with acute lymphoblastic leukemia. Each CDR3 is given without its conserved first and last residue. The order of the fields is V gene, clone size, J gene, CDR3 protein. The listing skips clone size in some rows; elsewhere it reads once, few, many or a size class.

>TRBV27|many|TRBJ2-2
ASSLTSGVGGELF
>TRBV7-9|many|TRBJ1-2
ASSLGYRENYGYT
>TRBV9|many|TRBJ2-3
ASSVGMGTGDTDTQY
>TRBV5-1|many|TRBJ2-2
ASSFWTRASGELF
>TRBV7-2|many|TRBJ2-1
ASSSMYRAKQF
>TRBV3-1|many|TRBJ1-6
ASSLLVGSPLH
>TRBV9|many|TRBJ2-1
ASSVEVSGRGEQF
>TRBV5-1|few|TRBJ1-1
ASTFLGKTGRSAEAF
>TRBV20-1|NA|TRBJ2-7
SGHSSGEAGTALNEQY
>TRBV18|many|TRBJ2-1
ASSPRGLNEQF
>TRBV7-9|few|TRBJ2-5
ASSRDMGTQY
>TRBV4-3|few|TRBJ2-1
ASSRYYQGRFGDEQF
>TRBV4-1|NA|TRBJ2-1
ASGPRGRGNNEQF
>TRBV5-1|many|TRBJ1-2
ASSLGSAGYGYT
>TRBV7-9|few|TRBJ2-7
ASSLAGSGGYEQY
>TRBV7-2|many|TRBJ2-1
ASSLPRSREQF
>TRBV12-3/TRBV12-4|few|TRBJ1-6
ASSRDRSSPLH
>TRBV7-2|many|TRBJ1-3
ASSLGHSGNTIY
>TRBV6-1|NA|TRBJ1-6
ASRIRDRDNSPLH
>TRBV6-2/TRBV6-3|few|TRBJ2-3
ASSIPTVPAAAAQY
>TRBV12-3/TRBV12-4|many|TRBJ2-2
ASSLGYTGELF
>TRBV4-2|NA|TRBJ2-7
ASSQERRSSYEQY
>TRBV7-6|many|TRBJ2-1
ASSLEGTGRQNEQF
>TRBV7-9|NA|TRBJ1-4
ASSASRTGGEKLF
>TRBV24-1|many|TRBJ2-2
ATGGRRELF
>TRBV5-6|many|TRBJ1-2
ASSLRGLPYYGYT
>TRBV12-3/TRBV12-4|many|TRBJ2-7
ASSLDLAGDEQY
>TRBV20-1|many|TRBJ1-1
SAREAASAGEAF
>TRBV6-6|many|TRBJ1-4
ASRVGNEKLF
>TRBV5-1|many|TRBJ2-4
ASSLDRDLAKNIQY
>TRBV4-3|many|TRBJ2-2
ASSQDLPTSGPGELF
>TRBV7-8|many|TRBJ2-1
ASSRLRGDNEQF
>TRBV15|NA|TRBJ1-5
ATSRDGAGGQPQH
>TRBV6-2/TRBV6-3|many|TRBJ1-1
ASSLNGANTEAF
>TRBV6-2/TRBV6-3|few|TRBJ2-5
ASNPQRQGGTQY
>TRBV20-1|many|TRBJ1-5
SAGRRGYSNQPQH
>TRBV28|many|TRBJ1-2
ASSSLFTDRRFRVGYT
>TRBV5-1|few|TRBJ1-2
ASSDGQGKYGYT
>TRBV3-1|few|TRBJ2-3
ASSQAARVPRTDTQY
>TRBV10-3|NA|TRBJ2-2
AIPGENKGELF
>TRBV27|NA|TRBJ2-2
ASSLVQGAGELF
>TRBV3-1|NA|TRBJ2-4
ASSNPSTLAKNIQY
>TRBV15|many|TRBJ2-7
ATSRDFASRSYEQY
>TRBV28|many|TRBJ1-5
ASSLGSLIDQPQH
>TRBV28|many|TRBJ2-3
ASSTHQRGTTDTQY
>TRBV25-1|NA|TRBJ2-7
ASSEPYEQY
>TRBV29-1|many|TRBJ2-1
SVVVGRMGNEQF
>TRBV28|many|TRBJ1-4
ASSTTAPYEKLF
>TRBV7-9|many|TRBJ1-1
ASSQTPGGGQAF
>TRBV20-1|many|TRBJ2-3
SATGQGVTDTQY
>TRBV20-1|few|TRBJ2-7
SARDGTGAYEQY
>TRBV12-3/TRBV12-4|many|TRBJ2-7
ASSSLSEQY
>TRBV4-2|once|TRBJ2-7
AMGPVLGGLLSSYEQY
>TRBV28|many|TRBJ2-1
ASSRDPNEQF
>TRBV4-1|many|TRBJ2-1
ASSPGPVDEQF
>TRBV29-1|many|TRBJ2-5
SVEGGGTGETQY
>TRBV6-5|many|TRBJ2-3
ASSTERGFTDTQY